A selection of T cell receptor beta chains follows, all from one sample in a study of blood T cell repertoires in COVID-19. Clones were read by immunoSEQ multiplex PCR, and TCRdb kept only the in-frame ones, dropping some. Counted here are 150,000 or so clones, around 89% occurring once; the ten biggest clones make up roughly 2.9%. The specimen was peripheral blood. The source is a man in his 60s with active or convalescent COVID-19. Both conserved end residues are part of each CDR3. The D gene is left open where the match is weak.

j_gene: TRBJ2-2
v_gene: TRBV5-5
d_gene: .
CDR3nt: TGTGCCAGCAGCTTGTTATTCAGAACGAACACCGGGGAGCTGTTTTTT
CDR3aa: CASSLLFRTNTGELFF

j_gene: TRBJ1-4
v_gene: TRBV10-3
d_gene: .
CDR3nt: TGTGCCATCAGTGACCCGAGCCTTAATGAAAAACTGTTTTTT
CDR3aa: CAISDPSLNEKLFF

j_gene: TRBJ2-2
v_gene: TRBV7-6
d_gene: .
CDR3nt: TGTGCCAGCAGCCTACGTGTTGCTACCGGGGAGCTGTTTTTT
CDR3aa: CASSLRVATGELFF

j_gene: TRBJ1-6
v_gene: TRBV4-1
d_gene: TRBD1
CDR3nt: TGCGCCAGCAGCCAAGGGGACAGGGGTTCCTATAATTCACCCCTCCACTTT
CDR3aa: CASSQGDRGSYNSPLHF

j_gene: TRBJ1-2
v_gene: TRBV6-5
d_gene: .
CDR3nt: TGTGCCAGCTCCCCCACTTCCCCTTATGGCTACACCTTC
CDR3aa: CASSPTSPYGYTF

j_gene: TRBJ2-4
v_gene: TRBV15
d_gene: .
CDR3nt: TGTGCCACCAGCCCCGACCCGCTGGGTAGCACACAGGGTCACATTCAGTACTTC
CDR3aa: CATSPDPLGSTQGHIQYF

j_gene: TRBJ2-3
v_gene: TRBV27
d_gene: .
CDR3nt: TGTGCCAGCAGTCCAGACTCTGGCACAGATACGCAGTATTTT
CDR3aa: CASSPDSGTDTQYF

j_gene: TRBJ2-1
v_gene: TRBV28
d_gene: TRBD2
CDR3nt: TGTGCCAGCAGTTTGAGCGGGAGTGGAAATGAGCAGTTCTTC
CDR3aa: CASSLSGSGNEQFF

j_gene: TRBJ2-1
v_gene: TRBV11-2
d_gene: .
CDR3nt: TGTGCCAGCAGCTTCTCGCCTAGATTCTATGAGCAGTTCTTC
CDR3aa: CASSFSPRFYEQFF

j_gene: TRBJ2-1
v_gene: TRBV9
d_gene: TRBD2
CDR3nt: TGTGCCAGCAGCGTAGTGGACGGGAGGGCCTTCGATGAGCAGTTCTTC
CDR3aa: CASSVVDGRAFDEQFF

j_gene: TRBJ1-1
v_gene: TRBV3-1/TRBV3-2
d_gene: .
CDR3nt: TGTGCCAGCAGCCAAGGGCAGGGGATCACTGAAGCTTTCTTT
CDR3aa: CASSQGQGITEAFF

j_gene: TRBJ2-3
v_gene: TRBV6-2/TRBV6-3
d_gene: .
CDR3nt: TGTGCCAGCAGTTCCTACACAGATACGCAGTATTTT
CDR3aa: CASSSYTDTQYF

j_gene: TRBJ1-3
v_gene: TRBV7-9
d_gene: .
CDR3nt: TGTGCCAGCAGGCCCGGGAGCGACGGAAACACCATATATTTT
CDR3aa: CASRPGSDGNTIYF

j_gene: TRBJ2-1
v_gene: TRBV14
d_gene: .
CDR3nt: TGTGCCAGCAGCCAAACTAGATTCGGCGGTGAGCAGTTCTTC
CDR3aa: CASSQTRFGGEQFF